What follows are 17 T cell receptor beta chains derived from one specimen sequenced in a study of CD8+CD57+ T cells in acquired aplastic anemia. Genomic DNA acted as the template from which TCR beta VDJ combination and CDR3 sequence profiling were carried out. One entry per CDR3 protein results from TCRdb running MiXCR on the reads. The repertoire holds just over 450,000 distinct CDR3 sequences, less than 35% seen once, with 0.7% to 1% in the top ten. By flow cytometry, patients selected for sequencing had shown an expansion of CD8+CD57+ cells. The sample taken for sequencing was sorted CD4+, CD8+, or CD8+CD57+ T cells (not recorded which) from PBMCs. These receptors all stem from a human donor with aplastic anemia.

Only a few counts were recorded for this clonotype. The chain uses TRBV7-2 and TRBJ1-2, with D hard to call. Germline V CDR1 and CDR2: SGHTA, FQGNSA. Trimming took off 3 bases at V and 5 bases at J, with 7 bases between the two ends. CDR3 length: 12 amino acids. CDR3 coding DNA: TGTGCCAGCAGCTTGCAGGCGTATGGCTACACCTTC. Encoded protein: CASSLQAYGYTF. The complete variable domain, with remaining parts taken from reference TRBV7-2 and TRBJ1-2, reads GAGVSQSPSNKVTEKGKDVELRCDPISGHTALYWYRQSLGQGLEFLIYFQGNSAPDKSGLPSDRFSAERTGGSVSTLTIQRTQQEDSAVYLCASSLQAYGYTFGSGTRLTVV.

The V call is TRBV5-1, the J call TRBJ2-1; 7 bases agree with TRBD2. Germline-derived CDR1 and CDR2 are SGHRS and YFSETQ. The CDR3 covers 15 residues. Trimming cost V 1 base and J 9 bases; bases outside gene matches: 10. The chain's CDR3 is CASSLSRGGRGEQFF. As DNA, the CDR3 is TGCGCCAGCAGCTTGTCCAGAGGAGGGAGGGGTGAGCAGTTCTTC. The variable domain in full, with the rest retrieved from reference TRBV5-1 and TRBJ2-1, is KAGVTQTPRYLIKTRGQQVTLSCSPISGHRSVSWYQQTPGQGLQFLFEYFSETQRNKGNFPGRFSGRQFSNSRSEMNVSTLELGDSALYLCASSLSRGGRGEQFFGPGTRLTVL.

The rearrangement links TRBV29-1 to TRBJ2-7; no clear D gene. The CDR3 consists of 15 residues. V was clipped by 1 base and J by 0 bases, with 13 bases between them. CDR1 and CDR2 (germline): SQVTM, ANQGSEA. The CDR3 DNA sequence: TGCAGCGTTGAAGTGCAAACAGCGAGCTCCTACGAGCAGTACTTC. Amino acids: CSVEVQTASSYEQYF.

The V and J genes are TRBV2 and TRBJ2-3, with 11 bases matching TRBD2. Germline V gene lookup returns CDR1 SNHLY and CDR2 FYNNEI. The CDR3 is made up of 14 amino acids. Trimming removed 11 bases from V and 2 bases from J; junction bases left unmatched: 6. This CDR3 reads CAAGLAGNTDTQYF. In nucleotides, the CDR3 is TGTGCCGCAGGACTAGCGGGTAACACAGATACGCAGTATTTT.

CDR3 residues: CASSLDGGPGTEAFF. The CDR3 nucleotides read TGCGCCAGCAGCTTGGACGGAGGGCCGGGCACTGAAGCTTTCTTT. The chain has TRBV5-1 and TRBJ1-1, with D uncertain. With 0 bases removed from V and 4 bases from J, the gap between germline ends came to 13 bases. The germline V gene has CDR1 SGHRS and CDR2 YFSETQ. The CDR3 spans 15 residues.

The sample holds a few counts of this clonotype. The chain combines TRBV7-3 with TRBJ1-3; 7 positions match TRBD1. The CDR3 length is 15 residues. Losses at the gene ends were 4 bases for V and 4 bases for J; bases not matched to a gene: 7. Germline CDR1 and CDR2: SGHTA and FQGTGA. The CDR3 reads CASSSTSTGGNTIYF. CDR3 sequence (DNA): TGTGCCAGCAGCTCCACTTCGACAGGGGGAAACACCATATATTTT.

In this sample, this clonotype turned up once. This chain uses TRBV3-1 with TRBJ1-1, with a tentative D call TRBD1 (5 bases). CDR1 is LGHDT and CDR2 is YNNKEL in the germline V gene (reference sequence). V was pared by 4 bases and J by 1 base, with 13 bases between. The CDR3 has 15 residues. The CDR3 protein is CASSRHGTGNTEAFF. CDR3 sequence (DNA): TGTGCCAGCAGCCGGCACGGGACGGGGAACACTGAAGCTTTCTTT.

The sample holds a few counts of this clonotype. This sequence joins TRBV24-1 and TRBJ2-5; D remains unclear. The CDR3 sequence is 10 residues long. Germline V gene data show CDR1 as KGHDR and CDR2 as SFDVKD. Trimming took off 12 bases at V and 5 bases at J, with 9 bases between the two ends. Here the CDR3 DNA reads TGTGCCGGCAGGTGGGAGACCCAGTACTTC. It encodes CAGRWETQYF.

This clonotype has just a few counts. J is TRBJ2-7 and V is TRBV6-1, with D perhaps TRBD1 (6 bases). This CDR3 comprises 15 residues. CDR1 and CDR2 (germline): MNHNS, SASEGT. V was trimmed by 6 bases and J by 0 bases, leaving 15 bases between them. CDR3: CASRMLKDSSYEQYF. In DNA form, the CDR3 reads TGTGCCAGCAGGATGCTGAAGGACAGCTCCTACGAGCAGTACTTC.

This clonotype has just a few counts. The chain has TRBV7-2 and TRBJ1-2, with 8 nucleotides matching TRBD1. The J segment lost 4 bases and the V segment lost 4 bases, leaving 8 bases of the junction unmatched. Germline CDR1 is SGHTA and CDR2 is FQGNSA. The CDR3 is 15 amino acids. DNA for the CDR3: TGTGCCAGCAGCTGGACAGGGTCGGAGGGCTATGGCTACACCTTC. It is translated as CASSWTGSEGYGYTF.

CDR3 sequence reads: CASRLWGASYNEQFF. For the CDR3, the DNA is TGTGCCAGCAGATTGTGGGGGGCCAGTTACAATGAGCAGTTCTTC. The rearrangement joins TRBV12-3 or TRBV12-4 to TRBJ2-1; D may be TRBD1 or TRBD2 (6 bases each). The V end was cut by 6 bases, the J end by 4 bases, with 16 bases between. The CDR3 totals 15 residues.

This clonotype showed up many times. The V and J genes are TRBV19 and TRBJ2-1; D not certain. The CDR3 runs to 14 residues. V was shortened by 2 bases and J by 5 bases, with 10 bases between the two germline ends. In germline, CDR1 is LNHDA, CDR2 SQIVND (reference sequence). CDR3 in amino acids: CASSIQAPNNEQFF. The CDR3, as DNA: TGTGCCAGTAGTATACAGGCCCCCAACAATGAGCAGTTCTTC.

The genes are TRBV2 and TRBJ1-5; D is uncertain. V was cut by 2 bases and J by 6 bases, with 11 bases left in between. CDR3 size: 14 residues. Germline loops: CDR1 SNHLY, CDR2 FYNNEI. CDR3 sequence: CASSEMGRSQPQHF. In DNA, the CDR3 is TGTGCCAGCAGTGAAATGGGGAGGTCTCAGCCCCAGCATTTT.

This clonotype has at least ten counts. The V call is TRBV29-1, the J call TRBJ2-1; the D is unclear. The germline V gene has CDR1 SQVTM and CDR2 ANQGSEA. The CDR3 has 12 residues. Trimming removed 4 bases from V and 3 bases from J, with 7 bases in between. This CDR3 reads CSVGRLYNEQFF. The CDR3 coding sequence is TGCAGCGTTGGACGCCTCTACAATGAGCAGTTCTTC.

Note on this clonotype: A much larger clonotype is one base distant, so this may be a read error. This CDR3 reads CACSAGQGMMGEQYF. In DNA, the CDR3 is TGTGCCTGCAGCGCCGGACAGGGGATGATGGGCGAGCAGTACTTC. This chain links TRBV9 with TRBJ2-7; 9 positions agree with TRBD1. The CDR3 length is 15 residues. From germline, CDR1 is SGDLS and CDR2 YYNGEE. The full variable domain, completed using reference TRBV9 and TRBJ2-7, is DSGVTQTPKHLITATGQRVTLRCSPRSGDLSVYWYQQSLDQGLQFLIQYYNGEERAKGNILERFSAQQFPDLHSELNLSSLELGDSALYFCACSAGQGMMGEQYFGPGTRLTVT.

This clonotype appeared a single time. CDR3 DNA: TGTGCCAGTAGTCCTGACTCCGGCAACTACGAGCAGTACTTC. This encodes CASSPDSGNYEQYF. The rearrangement uses TRBV19 and TRBJ2-7; D is undetermined. CDR1 and CDR2 from the germline V gene are LNHDA and SQIVND (reference sequence). The CDR3 has 14 amino acids. The V end was cut by 5 bases, the J end by 3 bases, with 14 bases between.

This clonotype has just a few counts. At one end the junction does not follow the germline gene, possibly because of a read error. The chain has TRBV10-3 and TRBJ1-2, with TRBD1 matching 12 bases. The germline gives CDR1 ENHRY, CDR2 SYGVKD. The CDR3 totals 16 residues. CDR3: CASSRLGTGGAYGYTF. In DNA, the CDR3 is TGTGCCAGCAGTCGATTAGGGACAGGGGGCGCCTATGGCTACACCTTC.